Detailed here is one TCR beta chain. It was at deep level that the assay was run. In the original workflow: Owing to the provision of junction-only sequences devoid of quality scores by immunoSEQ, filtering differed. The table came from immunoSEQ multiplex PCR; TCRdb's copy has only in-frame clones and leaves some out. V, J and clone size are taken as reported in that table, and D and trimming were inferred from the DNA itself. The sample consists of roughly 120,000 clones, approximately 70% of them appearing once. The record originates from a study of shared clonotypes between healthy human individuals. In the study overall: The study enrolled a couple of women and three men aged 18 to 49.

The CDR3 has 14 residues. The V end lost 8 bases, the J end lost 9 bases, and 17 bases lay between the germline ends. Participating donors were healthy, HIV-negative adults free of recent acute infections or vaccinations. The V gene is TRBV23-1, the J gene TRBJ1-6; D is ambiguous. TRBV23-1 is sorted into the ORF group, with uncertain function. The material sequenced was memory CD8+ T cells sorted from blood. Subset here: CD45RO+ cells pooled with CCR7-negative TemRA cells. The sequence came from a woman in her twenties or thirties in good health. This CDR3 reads CASAAGLSSSPLHF. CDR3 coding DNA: TGCGCCAGCGCCGCCGGACTGAGTAGTTCACCCCTCCACTTT.